A selection of T cell receptor beta chains follows, all from one sample in a study of shared clonotypes between healthy human individuals. Data came from immunoSEQ multiplex PCR; TCRdb stores just in-frame clones and leaves some out. The sample gives about 590,000 clones, roughly 95% of which show up once; less than 0.13% is in the top ten. Material: naive CD8+ T cells sorted from blood. The source is a woman in her twenties or thirties in good health. The CDR3 runs from the conserved cysteine through the conserved F or W. Fields, in order: J gene, V gene, clone size, D gene, CDR3 DNA, CDR3 protein. D genes are given only for firm matches. Some rows have no size entry. The others give once, few or many, or a class for an expanded clone.

TRBJ2-5	TRBV4-1	.	TRBD2	TGCGCCAGCAGCCAGGCGGGACTAGCGGGAGGGAAGGAGACCCAGTACTTC	CASSQAGLAGGKETQYF
TRBJ2-2	TRBV21-1	.	.	TGTGCCAGCAGCAAAGGCCGGACCGGGGAGCTGTTTTTT	CASSKGRTGELFF
TRBJ2-2	TRBV2	.	.	TGTGCCAGCAGTGAGGGCATGACGTTCCGGGAGCTGTTTTTT	CASSEGMTFRELFF
TRBJ2-1	TRBV28	.	.	TGTGCCAGCAGCTTGCGACTGACCGGGCCCGATCTGGACAATGAGCAGTTCTTC	CASSLRLTGPDLDNEQFF
TRBJ1-5	TRBV9	.	TRBD1	TGTGCCAGCAGCGTAGGGGACAGGAGCAATCAGCCCCAGCATTTT	CASSVGDRSNQPQHF
TRBJ2-5	TRBV27	.	TRBD2	TGTGCCAGCAGTTTATTATCGGCGGGAGGGATGAGAGAGACCCAGTACTTC	CASSLLSAGGMRETQYF
TRBJ2-7	TRBV5-6	.	.	TGTGCCAGCAGTTCGAGCGGTTACGAGCAGTACTTC	CASSSSGYEQYF
TRBJ1-5	TRBV19	.	TRBD1	TGTGCCAGTAGGCACGACAGGGACGGCAATCAGCCCCAGCATTTT	CASRHDRDGNQPQHF
TRBJ2-7	TRBV4-1	few	TRBD1	TGCGCCAGCAGCCAAGACATTGCGACAGGGTACGAGCAGTACTTC	CASSQDIATGYEQYF
TRBJ2-3	TRBV9	.	.	TGTGCCAGCAGCACCCGACTCCTAGATACGCAGTATTTT	CASSTRLLDTQYF
TRBJ2-6	TRBV2	once	.	TGTGCCAGCAGTGATGGGCATCCAAATCCAGCTGGGGCCAACGTCCTGACTTTC	CASSDGHPNPAGANVLTF
TRBJ1-2	TRBV6-6	once	TRBD1	TGTGCCAGCAGTAACCACGGACAGGGAGATGGCTACACCTTC	CASSNHGQGDGYTF
TRBJ2-2	TRBV5-6	.	.	TGTGCCAGCAGCTTCACAGCGAACACCGGGGAGCTGTTTTTT	CASSFTANTGELFF
TRBJ2-7	TRBV27	.	TRBD1	TGTGCCAGCAGTCCTGCAGGGGGCTACGAGCAGTACTTC	CASSPAGGYEQYF